The 9 T cell receptor beta chains presented below share a single source sample, sequenced in a study of cytomegalovirus exposure and HLA in healthy donors. Researchers ran the PCR with 60 Vbeta and 13 Jbeta primers. Sequencing was performed with immunoSEQ multiplex PCR; in TCRdb, only in-frame clones are kept and a portion is missing. Among fewer than 150,000 clones, about 16% were seen once, and the ten largest hold 1.9%. Sequences were obtained from PBMCs. The receptors here all came from a woman aged 18-29 years in good health and CMV-seronegative.

This rearrangement joins TRBV4-3 to TRBJ1-4, with 9 nucleotides matching TRBD1. Germline V gene sequence: CDR1 LGHNA, CDR2 YSLEER. This CDR3 contains 15 residues. J lost 5 bases, V lost 3 bases, and 4 bases had no gene match. The CDR3 nucleotides read TGCGCCAGCAGCCAGATGGGACAGGGCAATGAAAAACTGTTTTTT. Translation: CASSQMGQGNEKLFF.

The chain uses TRBV27 and TRBJ2-7, with D perhaps TRBD2 (5 bases). From germline, CDR1 is MNHEY and CDR2 SMNVEV (reference sequence). This CDR3 has 15 residues. V lost 3 bases to trimming and J lost 1 base, with 13 bases between them. The chain's CDR3 is CASSFRGGGSYEQYF. The CDR3 DNA follows: TGTGCCAGCAGTTTTCGTGGAGGTGGGTCCTACGAGCAGTACTTC.

The rearrangement joins TRBV28 to TRBJ1-4; 7 bases agree with TRBD1. After removal of 5 bases from V and 8 bases from J, the junction contained 14 bases not matched to a gene. Germline V CDR1 and CDR2: MDHEN, SYDVKM. The CDR3 spans 16 residues. CDR3 in amino acids: CASSPPGTEGREKLFF. The CDR3 coding sequence is TGTGCCAGCAGTCCCCCGGGGACAGAAGGGCGGGAAAAACTGTTTTTT.

This clone was counted between two and nine times. The rearrangement joins TRBV9 to TRBJ2-3, with 7 bases identical to TRBD1. This CDR3 region has 15 residues. V trimming: 4 bases; J trimming: 3 bases; junction bases outside the gene matches: 8. Germline lookup yields CDR1 SGDLS and CDR2 YYNGEE. CDR3 sequence (DNA): TGTGCCAGCAGCCCCCGACAGGGTAGGACAGATACGCAGTATTTT. This sequence encodes CASSPRQGRTDTQYF.

This clone came up a few times. The chain has TRBV29-1 and TRBJ1-1, with D possibly TRBD1 on 5 matching bases. V lost 3 bases to trimming and J lost 10 bases, with 15 bases between them. This CDR3 has 12 residues. Germline assignment: CDR1 SQVTM and CDR2 ANQGSEA. CDR3 protein: CSVEGGWIGAFF. Written as DNA, the CDR3 is TGCAGCGTTGAGGGGGGGTGGATTGGAGCTTTCTTT.

V is TRBV19 and J is TRBJ1-2; D is undetermined. This CDR3 is built from 14 residues. The V gene lost 5 bases and the J gene lost 2 bases, with 12 bases spanning the gap. The germline V gene has CDR1 LNHDA and CDR2 SQIVND (reference sequence). CDR3 in amino acids: CASSWSVSNYGYTF. CDR3 bases: TGTGCCAGTAGTTGGTCGGTTTCGAACTATGGCTACACCTTC.

This clone was observed a few times. The genes are TRBV11-2 and TRBJ1-4; tentatively, D is TRBD1 (6 bases). The CDR3 spans 15 residues. Germline assignment: CDR1 SGHAT and CDR2 FQNNGV. Between the trimmed V and J ends, which lost 5 bases and 0 bases, there was a span of 10 bases. In nucleotides, the CDR3 is TGTGCCAGCAGCCTGTGGACAGCAACTAATGAAAAACTGTTTTTT. This sequence encodes CASSLWTATNEKLFF.

The chain combines TRBV18 with TRBJ1-1, with D unresolved. CDR1 and CDR2 (germline): KGHSH, LQKENI. The CDR3 runs 14 residues. Trimming left V 2 bases short and J 2 bases short, with 9 bases between. The CDR3 DNA follows: TGTGCCAGCTCACCATTCCAGGCTAACACTGAAGCTTTCTTT. This codes for CASSPFQANTEAFF.

In this sample, this clone turned up a few times. The rearrangement joins TRBV30 to TRBJ1-5; D is unresolved. The CDR3 extends over 15 amino acids. From germline, CDR1 is GTSNPN and CDR2 SVGIG (reference sequence). Trimming removed 1 base at V and 0 bases at J, with 10 bases between. CDR3 protein: CAWSEADNSNQPQHF. In DNA form, the CDR3 reads TGTGCCTGGAGTGAGGCAGACAATAGCAATCAGCCCCAGCATTTT.